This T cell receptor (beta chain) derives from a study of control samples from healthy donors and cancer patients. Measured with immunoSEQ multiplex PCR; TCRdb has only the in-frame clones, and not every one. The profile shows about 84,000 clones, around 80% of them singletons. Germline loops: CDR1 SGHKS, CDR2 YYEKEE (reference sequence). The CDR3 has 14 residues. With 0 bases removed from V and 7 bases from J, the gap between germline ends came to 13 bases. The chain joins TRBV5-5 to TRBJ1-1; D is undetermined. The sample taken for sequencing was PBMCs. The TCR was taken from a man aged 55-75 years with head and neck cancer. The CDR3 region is CASSLGQILSEAFF. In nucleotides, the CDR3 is TGTGCCAGCAGCTTGGGGCAGATACTCAGTGAAGCTTTCTTT. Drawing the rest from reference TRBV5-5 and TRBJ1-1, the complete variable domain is DAGVTQSPTHLIKTRGQQVTLRCSPISGHKSVSWYQQVLGQGPQFIFQYYEKEERGRGNFPDRFSARQFPNYSSELNVNALLLGDSALYLCASSLGQILSEAFFGQGTRLTVV.